The sequence of this T cell receptor beta chain was determined in a study of shared T cell receptors in the human thymus. Data came from immunoSEQ multiplex PCR; TCRdb stores just in-frame clones and leaves some out. In the table there are hundreds of thousands of clones, around 87% of which are singletons. The data were also submitted as part of a second study, on human thymus T cells. That source notes: During corrective heart surgery, resections were taken, and the thymus tissue came from them.

Sequenced sample: thymocytes. This clonotype was obtained from a boy younger than two with a congenital heart defect.

This CDR3 is CASSDEGQGAPGYTF. As DNA, the CDR3 is TGTGCCAGCAGCGACGAGGGTCAGGGGGCGCCCGGCTACACCTTC. The chain couples TRBV9 to TRBJ1-2; TRBD1 agrees at 8 bases. The CDR3 totals 15 residues. Germline assignment: CDR1 SGDLS and CDR2 YYNGEE. V lost 3 bases and J lost 8; bases outside the gene matches: 12.